A single sample is the source of the 18 T cell receptor beta chains below, sequenced in a study of control samples from healthy donors and cancer patients. Sequenced by immunoSEQ multiplex PCR; TCRdb stores in-frame clones only, minus some. The sample consists of around 94,000 clones, over 75% of them appearing once. Sequencing used blood. These receptors all come from a woman in her late teens or twenties in good health.

The V gene is TRBV5-1, the J gene TRBJ2-1, with 8 bases identical to TRBD1. The CDR3 is 16 amino acids. CDR1 and CDR2 (germline): SGHRS, YFSETQ. V was clipped by 0 bases and J by 6 bases; unmatched bases: 8. CDR3 DNA sequence: TGCGCCAGCAGCTTGGAGGCCCAGACAGGGGCCAATGAGCAGTTCTTC. Translating gives CASSLEAQTGANEQFF.

This chain joins TRBV4-1 and TRBJ1-4; D gene uncertain. This CDR3 has 14 amino acids. Trimming left V 0 bases short and J 11 bases short, with 13 bases between. Germline loops: CDR1 MGHRA, CDR2 YSYEKL. CDR3 nucleotide sequence: TGCGCCAGCAGCCAAGATAGGGTAGTCGTCAAACTGTTTTTT. It translates to CASSQDRVVVKLFF.

The genes are TRBV19 and TRBJ2-1; 7 bases align to TRBD2. Germline CDR1 reads LNHDA; CDR2 reads SQIVND (reference sequence). The V and J ends lost 1 base and 5 bases, in that order; junction bases with no gene match: 14. The length of the CDR3 is 18 residues. CDR3 sequence (DNA): TGTGCCAGTAGTATAGTTTTGTGGATAGCGGGCGAAAACAATGAGCAGTTCTTC. It codes for CASSIVLWIAGENNEQFF. Together with reference TRBV19 and TRBJ2-1, the CDR3 gives the full variable domain: DGGITQSPKYLFRKEGQNVTLSCEQNLNHDAMYWYRQDPGQGLRLIYYSQIVNDFQKGDIAEGYSVSREKKESFPLTVTSAQKNPTAFYLCASSIVLWIAGENNEQFFGPGTRLTVL.

The J gene is TRBJ1-4, the V gene TRBV27; weak D call: TRBD1 (5 bases). Germline V gene lookup returns CDR1 MNHEY and CDR2 SMNVEV (reference sequence). V was pared by 4 bases and J by 4 bases, with 10 bases between. The CDR3 is 14 amino acids. The CDR3 DNA reads as TGTGCCAGCAGTTATTTGGGGGGTAATGAAAAACTGTTTTTT. Translation gives CASSYLGGNEKLFF.

This clone was observed a few times. This chain joins TRBV7-9 and TRBJ2-7, with TRBD1 matching over 7 bases. The CDR3 consists of 15 residues. V lost 3 bases to trimming and J lost 7 bases; unmatched junction nucleotides: 12. CDR1 and CDR2 from the germline V gene are SEHNR and FQNEAQ (reference sequence). Written as DNA, the CDR3 is TGTGCCAGCAGCTTTACAGGACAGGTCTCCGGGGAGCAGTACTTC. This gives the protein CASSFTGQVSGEQYF.

This clone was observed a handful of times. The chain combines TRBV6-4 with TRBJ2-3, with 10 bases lining up with TRBD2. V was pared by 3 bases and J by 6 bases, with 3 bases of the junction left unmatched. Germline assignment: CDR1 MRHNA and CDR2 SNTAGT. The CDR3 length is 14 residues. In DNA, the CDR3 is TGTGCCAGCAGTGAAGCGGGGGGGATGGATACGCAGTATTTT. Translation: CASSEAGGMDTQYF.

This rearrangement joins TRBV6-1 to TRBJ2-3; 8 bases are a match to TRBD2. Looked up from germline, CDR1 is MNHNS and CDR2 is SASEGT. V lost 1 base to trimming and J lost 7 bases; unmatched junction nucleotides: 7. There are 15 residues in the CDR3. For the CDR3, the DNA is TGTGCCAGCAGTGAAGAATCGGGGGGGCAATATACGCAGTATTTT. Its protein is CASSEESGGQYTQYF.

This clone turned up a few times. An end of the junction differs from the germline gene, which may be a read error. DNA for the CDR3: TGTGCCAGCAGTGAGGAGGGGGGGTCTAACGAAAAACTGTTTTTT. This encodes CASSEEGGSNEKLFF. The J gene is TRBJ1-4, the V gene TRBV2; a weak D match, TRBD1 (6 bases). The CDR3 loop spans 15 amino acids. Germline V gives CDR1 SNHLY, CDR2 FYNNEI.

V gene TRBV5-5 combines with J gene TRBJ1-2, with a weak D call TRBD1 (5 bases). Germline values: CDR1 SGHKS, CDR2 YYEKEE (reference sequence). V lost 4 bases and J lost 5, with 12 bases in between. The CDR3 covers 13 residues. The CDR3 bases are TGTGCCAGCAGCCCCGGGACGGGATATGGCTACACCTTC. Protein product: CASSPGTGYGYTF.

V and J are TRBV7-8 and TRBJ1-1, with D maybe TRBD1 (6 bases). Germline CDR1 is SGHVS and CDR2 is FQNEAQ. V dropped 4 bases and J dropped 1 base, with 7 bases sitting between them. The CDR3 runs 13 residues. In nucleotides, the CDR3 is TGTGCCAGCAGCTCGGACAGGAACACTGAAGCTTTCTTT. It encodes CASSSDRNTEAFF.

The CDR3 reads CASKRSEHRDEQYF. In DNA, the CDR3 is TGTGCCAGTAAGAGGTCCGAGCACCGGGACGAGCAGTACTTC. This chain joins TRBV19 and TRBJ2-7; D gene ambiguous. In germline, CDR1 is LNHDA, CDR2 SQIVND (reference sequence). Trimming removed 7 bases at V and 5 bases at J, with 18 bases between. The CDR3 sequence is 14 residues long.

This clone was seen a handful of times. The chain combines TRBV2 with TRBJ2-5, with unresolved D. V was cut by 2 bases and J by 5 bases, with 12 bases left in between. CDR3 length: 14 residues. The germline gives CDR1 SNHLY, CDR2 FYNNEI. The CDR3 DNA reads as TGTGCCAGCAGTGAAAGGTCAGGTGGCGAGACCCAGTACTTC. Its protein product is CASSERSGGETQYF. The full variable domain, in which reference TRBV2 and TRBJ2-5 provide the parts outside the CDR3, is EPEVTQTPSHQVTQMGQEVILRCVPISNHLYFYWYRQILGQKVEFLVSFYNNEISEKSEIFDDQFSVERPDGSNFTLKIRSTKLEDSAMYFCASSERSGGETQYFGPGTRLLVL.

The CDR3: CASSRQGVADTQYF. The DNA of the CDR3 is TGTGCCAGTAGTAGACAGGGTGTAGCAGATACGCAGTATTTT. The rearrangement joins TRBV19 to TRBJ2-3; TRBD1 agrees at 7 bases. Per germline, CDR1 LNHDA and CDR2 SQIVND (reference sequence). V lost 4 bases to trimming and J lost 4 bases; unmatched junction nucleotides: 5. The CDR3 runs to 14 residues.

The rearrangement joins TRBV6-5 to TRBJ1-1, with D hard to call. Germline V gives CDR1 MNHEY, CDR2 SVGAGI. This CDR3 is built from 14 residues. Trimming removed 6 bases from V and 0 bases from J, with 11 bases in between. CDR3 residues: CASSPDGLNTEAFF. The CDR3 region has the DNA TGTGCCAGCAGCCCCGACGGATTGAACACTGAAGCTTTCTTT.

The genes are TRBV5-8 and TRBJ2-5, with TRBD1 as a possible D gene (6 bases). The CDR3 spans 13 residues. The germline gives CDR1 SGHTS, CDR2 YDEGEE. Trimming cost V 6 bases and J 2 bases, with 11 bases left between them. Written as DNA, the CDR3 is TGTGCCAGCACCCTTACAGGGCAAGAGACCCAGTACTTC. It translates to CASTLTGQETQYF.

V and J are TRBV4-1 and TRBJ2-5, with D perhaps TRBD2 (6 bases). The CDR3 consists of 15 residues. CDR1 and CDR2 from the germline V gene are MGHRA and YSYEKL. With 1 base removed from V and 7 bases from J, the gap between germline ends came to 16 bases. The CDR3: CASSQVIGASVTQYF. Written as DNA, the CDR3 is TGCGCCAGCAGCCAAGTCATTGGGGCTAGCGTGACCCAGTACTTC.

This clone appeared many times. This chain links TRBV11-2 with TRBJ2-7; no firm D call. Trimming cost V 1 base and J 4 bases, with 5 bases left between them. Germline V gene data show CDR1 as SGHAT and CDR2 as FQNNGV. The CDR3 length is 12 residues. The CDR3 spells CASSLGLYEQYF. In DNA, the CDR3 is TGTGCCAGCAGCTTAGGTTTATACGAGCAGTACTTC.

The J gene is TRBJ1-2, the V gene TRBV12-3 or TRBV12-4; TRBD1 aligns across 9 bases. Trimming at V came to 5 bases and at J to 8 bases, leaving 3 bases not matched to a gene. The CDR3 runs to 12 residues. The CDR3: CASSGQGQGYTF. The CDR3 DNA follows: TGTGCCAGCAGTGGACAGGGGCAGGGCTACACCTTC.